A single sample gave rise to the 20 T cell receptor beta chains below, sequenced in a study of patients and donors after allogeneic stem cell transplantation (dated by TCRdb to 2019 to 2021). Receptor libraries were prepared by RT-PCR. This sample was sequenced with a NextSeq 550. TCRdb took the public reads, trimmed them with fastp at Q25, ran MiXCR for clone calling and kept in-frame beta chains. Merged by CDR3 protein, the rows form single entries marked with the most common genes and DNA. The sample includes about a million distinct CDR3 sequences, with about a sixth observed a single time. Roughly 6% of the sample is held by the ten biggest clonotypes. Source material: blood, either unsorted or a sorted T cell fraction (not recorded which). These receptors originate from a human donor who was either an allogeneic HSCT recipient or a stem cell or donor lymphocyte infusion donor (not recorded which). It is not recorded whose cells these are; they may come from a transplant donor.

This clonotype was seen more than once but under ten times. The rearrangement joins TRBV12-3 or TRBV12-4 to TRBJ2-1, with D perhaps TRBD1 or TRBD2 (5 bases each). The V end lost 7 bases, the J end lost 8 bases, and 15 bases lay between the germline ends. The CDR3 consists of 13 residues. Here the CDR3 DNA reads TGTGCCAGCATCCAGAGTCTGGGGGATGAGCAGTTCTTC. Translated, it gives CASIQSLGDEQFF.

The V gene is TRBV20-1, the J gene TRBJ1-1; possible D gene TRBD1, 5 bases. Germline-derived CDR1 and CDR2 are DFQATT and SNEGSKA (reference sequence). This CDR3 comprises 16 residues. Trimming cost V 3 bases and J 0 bases, with 17 bases left between them. CDR3 DNA sequence: TGCAGTGCTAGCCTTAGGGGCCGCCTTCTGAACACTGAAGCTTTCTTT. Translation: CSASLRGRLLNTEAFF.

This clonotype was seen only a few times. The V and J genes are TRBV16 and TRBJ1-5; D call uncertain. Trimming removed 0 bases at V and 2 bases at J, with 2 bases between. The CDR3 is made up of 13 amino acids. From germline, CDR1 is KGHSY and CDR2 FQNENV. The CDR3, as DNA: TGTGCCAGCAGCCAATCCGGCAATCAGCCCCAGCATTTT. Residues: CASSQSGNQPQHF.

This clonotype occurred a few times. This rearrangement joins TRBV9 to TRBJ2-5, with D possibly being TRBD2 (6 bases). Germline values: CDR1 SGDLS, CDR2 YYNGEE. Between the trimmed V and J ends, which lost 0 bases and 10 bases, there was a span of 16 bases. The length of the CDR3 is 14 residues. Written as DNA, the CDR3 is TGTGCCAGCAGCGTAGAGGGAGGTACCGGGAGCCAGTACTTC. The encoded protein is CASSVEGGTGSQYF.

The CDR3 DNA reads as TGTGCCAGCAGTTACGGGGGTACCTCAAATCAAGAGACCCAGTACTTC. Protein product: CASSYGGTSNQETQYF. The gene calls are TRBV6-5 and TRBJ2-5; D might be TRBD1 or TRBD2, each matching 5 bases. The CDR3 has 16 amino acids. CDR1 and CDR2 from the germline V gene are MNHEY and SVGAGI. V dropped 2 bases and J dropped 2 bases, with 15 bases sitting between them.

The V call is TRBV27, the J call TRBJ2-6; 8 positions agree with TRBD1. Germline-derived CDR1 and CDR2 are MNHEY and SMNVEV (reference sequence). After removal of 5 bases from V and 4 bases from J, the junction contained 16 bases not matched to a gene. The CDR3 spans 19 residues. CDR3 in DNA: TGTGCCAGCAGTGTGCGATCAGGGGGCGGCTTCAAAGGGGCCAACGTCCTGACTTTC. Its protein is CASSVRSGGGFKGANVLTF.

The CDR3 loop reads CSAPRRPGAPGATNEKLFF. The CDR3 nucleotides read TGCAGTGCCCCACGACGGCCGGGGGCGCCCGGTGCCACTAATGAAAAACTGTTTTTT. This sequence joins TRBV20-1 and TRBJ1-4; the D gene is possibly TRBD1 (6 bases). Germline CDR1 reads DFQATT; CDR2 reads SNEGSKA (reference sequence). The V and J ends lost 6 bases and 2 bases respectively, with 28 bases between them. This CDR3 region has 19 residues.

This clonotype was found many times. V is TRBV12-3 or TRBV12-4 and J is TRBJ1-1; unclear D gene. Between the trimmed V and J ends, which lost 3 bases and 12 bases, there was a span of 14 bases. CDR3 size: 12 residues. The chain's CDR3 is CASSLPGPAPFF. CDR3 in DNA: TGTGCCAGCAGTTTGCCCGGGCCAGCGCCTTTCTTT.

This clonotype was seen repeatedly, ten times or more. The V call is TRBV5-1, the J call TRBJ2-2; a weak D match, TRBD2 (5 bases). V lost 4 bases to trimming and J lost 3 bases, with 16 bases between them. Per the germline V gene, CDR1 is SGHRS and CDR2 is YFSETQ. This CDR3 spans 16 amino acids. The chain's CDR3 is CASSPLWRSDTGELFF. The DNA of the CDR3 is TGCGCCAGCAGCCCCCTTTGGAGGTCAGACACCGGGGAGCTGTTTTTT.

This chain connects TRBV30 to TRBJ1-2; a possible D gene is TRBD1 (6 bases). The CDR3 runs 14 residues. V gave up 1 base and J gave up 7 bases, with 16 bases separating them. Germline V CDR1 and CDR2: GTSNPN, SVGIG (reference sequence). The CDR3 here is CAWSDTGKDVGYTF. The CDR3, as DNA: TGTGCCTGGAGTGATACAGGGAAGGATGTTGGCTACACCTTC.

The chain has TRBV12-3 or TRBV12-4 and TRBJ1-2, with unresolved D. V was pared by 2 bases and J by 0 bases, with 10 bases between. There are 15 residues in the CDR3. Here the CDR3 DNA reads TGTGCCAGCAGTTTATACCGGAGTACTAACTATGGCTACACCTTC. This codes for CASSLYRSTNYGYTF.

The chain is built from TRBV9 and TRBJ1-2; D unclear. This CDR3 spans 11 amino acids. The germline CDR1 and CDR2 sequences are SGDLS and YYNGEE. V shed 3 bases and J shed 8 bases, with 8 bases lying between them. The chain's CDR3 is CASSADGGYTF. The DNA for the CDR3 is TGTGCCAGCAGCGCAGATGGAGGCTACACCTTC.

The rearrangement joins TRBV6-2 or TRBV6-3 to TRBJ1-5; possible D gene TRBD1, 5 bases. The CDR3 has 13 residues. The V gene's germline CDR1 is MNHEY and CDR2 SVGEGT. The V end was cut by 7 bases, the J end by 6 bases, with 13 bases between. The CDR3 is CASMDMYGQPQHF. DNA of the CDR3: TGTGCCAGCATGGACATGTATGGTCAGCCCCAGCATTTT.

This clonotype showed up just a few times. The chain combines TRBV27 with TRBJ2-5; D may be TRBD2 (6 bases). There are 14 residues in the CDR3. V gave up 9 bases and J gave up 4 bases, with 18 bases separating them. The germline V gene encodes CDR1 MNHEY and CDR2 SMNVEV (reference sequence). The CDR3 DNA is TGTGCCAGTGCGGGGTACGGGGGTGCAGAGACCCAGTACTTC. Translated, it gives CASAGYGGAETQYF.

V is TRBV24-1 and J is TRBJ2-2; 10 bases line up with TRBD2. The CDR3 is made up of 17 amino acids. Germline V gives CDR1 KGHDR, CDR2 SFDVKD. The V segment lost 3 bases and the J segment 3 bases; nucleotides outside the gene matches: 6. The CDR3 DNA follows: TGTGCCACCAGTGATCCGATGCTAGCGGGGGACACCGGGGAGCTGTTTTTT. Protein sequence: CATSDPMLAGDTGELFF.

This clonotype appeared a few times. This chain connects TRBV4-2 to TRBJ1-2, with D unclear. The CDR3 has 13 amino acids. Per germline, CDR1 LGHNA and CDR2 YNFKEQ. The germline V and J ends were trimmed by 1 base and 7 bases, with 10 bases remaining between them. CDR3 in DNA: TGTGCCAGCAGCCAAGCCCGGGAAGGTGGCTACACCTTC. Encoded protein: CASSQAREGGYTF.

This clonotype has just a few counts. This sequence joins TRBV20-1 and TRBJ1-1; D gene unclear. The CDR3 covers 13 residues. V lost 6 bases and J lost 0, with 11 bases in between. Germline-derived CDR1 and CDR2 are DFQATT and SNEGSKA (reference sequence). CDR3 loop: CSAPHLLNTEAFF. In DNA form, the CDR3 reads TGCAGTGCCCCCCACCTCCTGAACACTGAAGCTTTCTTT.

A few counts support this clonotype. The rearrangement joins TRBV9 to TRBJ1-5; no clear D gene. Germline CDR1 and CDR2: SGDLS and YYNGEE. The V end was cut by 0 bases, the J end by 7 bases, with 5 bases between. The CDR3 runs to 12 residues. The CDR3 DNA is TGTGCCAGCAGCGTAGGGTTACAGCCCCAGCATTTT. As protein: CASSVGLQPQHF.

This clonotype showed up many times. J is TRBJ2-1 and V is TRBV20-1; D unresolved. This CDR3 has 14 residues. CDR1 is DFQATT and CDR2 is SNEGSKA in the germline V gene (reference sequence). Trimming cost V 0 bases and J 2 bases, with 8 bases left between them. As DNA, the CDR3 is TGCAGTGCTAGAGATCCGATTCCCTACAATGAGCAGTTCTTC. Its translation is CSARDPIPYNEQFF.

A few counts support this clonotype. The chain joins TRBV6-1 to TRBJ1-2; the match to TRBD1 covers 7 bases. This CDR3 has 13 amino acids. Germline V gene data show CDR1 as MNHNS and CDR2 as SASEGT. Trimming cost V 6 bases and J 0 bases; bases outside gene matches: 1. CDR3 sequence reads: CASRGQTNYGYTF. The CDR3 DNA follows: TGTGCCAGCAGGGGACAGACTAACTATGGCTACACCTTC.